One sample yielded the 25 T cell receptor beta chains listed below, sequenced in a study of identical twins. TCRdb itself ran the 5' RACE reads through MiXCR, one entry per CDR3 protein. The profile covers 1.5 million to 2 million distinct CDR3 sequences, with less than 35% appearing a single time and about 0.25% taken by the ten largest. The specimen sequenced was cord blood. The source is a newborn girl in good health.

Of note for this clonotype: This may be a read error: a much more frequent sequence differs by one nucleotide. The rearrangement uses TRBV5-4 and TRBJ1-1; D remains ambiguous. The CDR3 has 13 amino acids. CDR1 and CDR2 (germline): SGHNT, YYREEE (reference sequence). V was cut by 4 bases and J by 1 base, with 8 bases left in between. CDR3 in amino acids: CASSPFRNTEAFF. CDR3 nucleotide sequence: TGTGCCAGCAGCCCGTTCAGGAACACTGAAGCTTTCTTT.

The DNA of the CDR3 is TGTGCCACCGGTAGCGGGCTTGAACCTTCCTACAATGAGCAGTTCTTC. As protein: CATGSGLEPSYNEQFF. The genes are TRBV24-1 and TRBJ2-1, with 7 bases that match TRBD2. Germline-derived CDR1 and CDR2 are KGHDR and SFDVKD. The CDR3 contains 16 residues. With 9 bases clipped from V and 1 base from J, the junction kept 11 bases outside the gene matches.

In this sample, this clonotype turned up a few times. The chain has TRBV2 and TRBJ2-1; TRBD2 aligns across 10 bases. The CDR3 spans 16 residues. V shed 6 bases and J 4 bases; nucleotides not matched to a gene: 9. Germline-derived CDR1 and CDR2 are SNHLY and FYNNEI. The CDR3 nucleotides are TGTGCCAGCAGGATGGGGCTAGCGGGAGCTTACAATGAGCAGTTCTTC. The encoded protein is CASRMGLAGAYNEQFF.

The V and J genes are TRBV5-1 and TRBJ2-3; 13 nucleotides align to TRBD2. This CDR3 is 18 amino acids long. The V and J ends lost 7 bases and 6 bases, in that order; junction bases with no gene match: 17. From germline, CDR1 is SGHRS and CDR2 YFSETQ. Written as DNA, the CDR3 is TGCGCCAGCCGCCGTTTCGAACTAGCGGGAGGGATAGTGGATACGCAGTATTTT. Amino acids: CASRRFELAGGIVDTQYF.

V usage is TRBV4-2 and J usage is TRBJ1-6, with D maybe TRBD1 (5 bases). The CDR3 totals 16 residues. V lost 0 bases and J 9 bases, leaving 15 bases between the germline ends. The germline V gene encodes CDR1 LGHNA and CDR2 YNFKEQ. As DNA, the CDR3 is TGTGCCAGCAGCCAAGATCGGGCAGGGCCGAGTTCACCCCTCCACTTT. Amino acid sequence: CASSQDRAGPSSPLHF.

Only a few counts were recorded for this clonotype. Written as DNA, the CDR3 is TGTGCCAGCAGTTACCGGCCCGTTCGGGAGACCCAGTACTTC. Protein product: CASSYRPVRETQYF. The chain joins TRBV6-5 to TRBJ2-5, with D unclear. CDR3 length: 14 residues. Looked up from germline, CDR1 is MNHEY and CDR2 is SVGAGI. The V gene lost 2 bases and the J gene lost 5 bases, with 12 bases spanning the gap.

The V gene is TRBV20-1, the J gene TRBJ2-1; TRBD2 aligns across 14 bases. From germline, CDR1 is DFQATT and CDR2 SNEGSKA (reference sequence). Trimming removed 7 bases from V and 9 bases from J; junction bases left unmatched: 11. The CDR3 runs to 15 residues. The CDR3 loop reads CSVPGLAGVSGEQFF. The DNA of the CDR3 is TGCAGTGTCCCGGGACTAGCGGGAGTATCTGGTGAGCAGTTCTTC.

This clonotype was seen once. The chain uses TRBV29-1 and TRBJ2-3; no reliable D call. From germline, CDR1 is SQVTM and CDR2 ANQGSEA. The CDR3 runs to 12 residues. Trimming removed 2 bases from V and 5 bases from J, with 8 bases in between. The DNA of the CDR3 is TGCAGCGTTGAATTACTGGAAGATACGCAGTATTTT. It encodes CSVELLEDTQYF.

The rearrangement uses TRBV4-2 and TRBJ2-7; 11 nucleotides align to TRBD2. Germline CDR1 LGHNA, CDR2 YNFKEQ. The J segment lost 1 base and the V segment lost 8 bases, leaving 4 bases of the junction unmatched. The CDR3 is made up of 14 amino acids. The CDR3 sequence is CASCRLAGSYEQYF. Written as DNA, the CDR3 is TGTGCCAGCTGCCGACTAGCGGGGTCCTACGAGCAGTACTTC.

The chain couples TRBV20-1 to TRBJ2-5; 11 bases align to TRBD1. The CDR3 runs 15 residues. CDR1 is DFQATT, CDR2 SNEGSKA, per germline (reference sequence). Unmatched junction bases numbered 13, after V lost 2 bases and J lost 11 bases. CDR3 sequence (DNA): TGCAGTGCTAGATTGTCCGGGACAGGGGGTAATGAGCAGTACTTC. Residues: CSARLSGTGGNEQYF.

The chain carries TRBV20-1 and TRBJ2-3, with 8 nucleotides matching TRBD2. V was clipped by 3 bases and J by 4 bases; unmatched bases: 6. CDR3 length: 14 amino acids. Germline V gene sequence: CDR1 DFQATT, CDR2 SNEGSKA (reference sequence). In DNA form, the CDR3 reads TGCAGTGCTAGGTGGAGCGGGGGATCAGATACGCAGTATTTT. Translation gives CSARWSGGSDTQYF.

V is TRBV6-2 or TRBV6-3 and J is TRBJ2-7; 12 bases line up with TRBD2. The J call may be wrong; the DNA end is better matched by TRBJ2-5. The CDR3 contains 15 residues. The germline V gene encodes CDR1 MNHEY and CDR2 SVGEGT. This CDR3 is CASRGLGLAGETQYF. The CDR3 bases are TGTGCCAGCAGGGGACTGGGACTAGCGGGAGAGACCCAGTACTTC.

This clonotype was seen a handful of times. V and J are TRBV10-2 and TRBJ2-7; TRBD2 agrees at 7 bases. V lost 4 bases, J lost 12 bases, and 9 bases stayed unmatched. Germline CDR1 WSHSY, CDR2 SAAADI. This CDR3 spans 12 amino acids. DNA of the CDR3: TGCGCCAGCAGTGTTGCGGGGGAGGGCCGGTACTTC. Its protein product is CASSVAGEGRYF.

Only a few counts were recorded for this clonotype. The genes are TRBV29-1 and TRBJ2-1, with D possibly matching TRBD2 (6 bases). V was shortened by 4 bases and J by 3 bases, with 13 bases between the two germline ends. Germline V gene data show CDR1 as SQVTM and CDR2 as ANQGSEA. The CDR3 is made up of 14 amino acids. CDR3 sequence reads: CSVVSRRVYNEQFF. For the CDR3, the DNA is TGCAGCGTTGTTTCCAGGAGGGTCTACAATGAGCAGTTCTTC.

This clonotype was seen a few times. The V gene is TRBV9, the J gene TRBJ2-6; D might be TRBD2 (5 bases). From germline, CDR1 is SGDLS and CDR2 YYNGEE. The CDR3 is made up of 16 amino acids. V was trimmed by 4 bases and J by 0 bases, leaving 11 bases between them. The CDR3 loop reads CASSPSPSSGANVLTF. The DNA for the CDR3 is TGTGCCAGCAGCCCTAGCCCATCCTCTGGGGCCAACGTCCTGACTTTC.

This clonotype has at least ten counts. The chain joins TRBV29-1 to TRBJ2-7; TRBD2 aligns across 10 bases. Per germline, CDR1 SQVTM and CDR2 ANQGSEA. After removal of 1 base from V and 3 bases from J, the junction contained 6 bases not matched to a gene. CDR3 length equals 15 residues. CDR3 sequence reads: CSVEGASGRFYEQYF. CDR3 bases: TGCAGCGTTGAAGGGGCTAGCGGGAGATTCTACGAGCAGTACTTC.

This clonotype was observed at least ten times. The chain couples TRBV12-3 or TRBV12-4 to TRBJ2-7; no clear D gene. The CDR3 covers 14 residues. The V end was cut by 3 bases, the J end by 4 bases, with 13 bases between. The CDR3: CASSFARPIYEQYF. The CDR3, as DNA: TGTGCCAGCAGTTTTGCTAGGCCGATTTACGAGCAGTACTTC.

The chain combines TRBV7-9 with TRBJ1-2; no firm D call. There are 15 residues in the CDR3. Trimming removed 1 base from V and 4 bases from J, with 13 bases in between. Germline V lookup: CDR1 SEHNR, CDR2 FQNEAQ (reference sequence). The CDR3 DNA follows: TGTGCCAGCAGCTTAGATCGGCTCTACTTCTATGGCTACACCTTC. It codes for CASSLDRLYFYGYTF.

Details on this clonotype: This may be a read error, as it is one base from a much larger clone. The chain uses TRBV24-1 and TRBJ2-1; D is tentatively TRBD1 or TRBD2 (5 bases each). Gene TRBJ2-7 matches the end of the DNA better, so the J call may be wrong. This CDR3 comprises 17 residues. Looked up from germline, CDR1 is KGHDR and CDR2 is SFDVKD. In DNA form, the CDR3 reads TGTGCCACCAGTGATAGGGACGTAGTTGAATCCTACAATGAGCAGTACTTC. Its translation is CATSDRDVVESYNEQYF.

V gene TRBV6-1 combines with J gene TRBJ2-3; weak D call: TRBD2 (6 bases). V dropped 10 bases and J dropped 0 bases, with 14 bases sitting between them. The CDR3 extends over 14 amino acids. From germline, CDR1 is MNHNS and CDR2 SASEGT. CDR3 amino acids: CAINKAGSTDTQYF. DNA for the CDR3: TGTGCCATAAATAAGGCGGGGAGCACAGATACGCAGTATTTT.

V and J are TRBV4-2 and TRBJ1-2, with D possibly matching TRBD1 (5 bases). Germline CDR1 LGHNA, CDR2 YNFKEQ. Trimming took off 0 bases at V and 1 base at J, with 6 bases between the two ends. This CDR3 region has 14 residues. CDR3 nucleotides: TGTGCCAGCAGCCAAGATCAGGGTAACTATGGCTACACCTTC. Its protein is CASSQDQGNYGYTF.

The chain links TRBV12-3 or TRBV12-4 to TRBJ2-7; 8 bases fit TRBD1. Unmatched junction bases numbered 10, after V lost 3 bases and J lost 3 bases. CDR3 length: 16 amino acids. The DNA of the CDR3 is TGTGCCAGCAGTTTTCCCACAGGGGGTGGAGGCTACGAGCAGTACTTC. It specifies CASSFPTGGGGYEQYF.

In regard to this clonotype: The junction shows a germline mismatch at one end, possibly a read error. The chain has TRBV20-1 and TRBJ2-7, with 8 bases matching TRBD2. From germline, CDR1 is DFQATT and CDR2 SNEGSKA (reference sequence). This CDR3 contains 15 residues. CDR3 in amino acids: CSARDIAGIAYERYF. The CDR3 region has the DNA TGCAGTGCTAGAGATATAGCGGGGATAGCCTACGAGCGGTACTTC.

This clonotype was counted at least ten times. The chain couples TRBV4-1 to TRBJ2-3, with D unresolved. Trimming removed 1 base from V and 2 bases from J, with 7 bases in between. The CDR3 is 14 amino acids. Looked up from germline, CDR1 is MGHRA and CDR2 is YSYEKL. In nucleotides, the CDR3 is TGCGCCAGCAGCCAAGTCGGGTACACAGATACGCAGTATTTT. Residues: CASSQVGYTDTQYF.

This clonotype came up a few times. The V and J genes are TRBV29-1 and TRBJ2-3; 8 bases line up with TRBD2. CDR1 and CDR2 from the germline V gene are SQVTM and ANQGSEA. V shed 5 bases, J shed 4 bases, and the junction held 5 bases outside the gene matches. The length of the CDR3 is 13 residues. CDR3 amino acids: CSVSGGRADTQYF. CDR3 in DNA: TGCAGCGTTAGCGGGGGAAGGGCAGATACGCAGTATTTT.